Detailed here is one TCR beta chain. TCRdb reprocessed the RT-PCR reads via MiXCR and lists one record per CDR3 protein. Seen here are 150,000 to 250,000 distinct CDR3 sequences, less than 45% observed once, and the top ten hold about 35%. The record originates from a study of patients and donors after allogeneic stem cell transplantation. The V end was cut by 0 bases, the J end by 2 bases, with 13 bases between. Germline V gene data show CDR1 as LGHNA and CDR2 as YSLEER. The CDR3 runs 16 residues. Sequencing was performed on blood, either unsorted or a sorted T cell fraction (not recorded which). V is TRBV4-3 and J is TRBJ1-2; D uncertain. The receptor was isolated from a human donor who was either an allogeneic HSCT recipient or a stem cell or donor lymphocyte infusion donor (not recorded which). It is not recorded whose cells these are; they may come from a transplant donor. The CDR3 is CASSQDRAAQNYGYTF. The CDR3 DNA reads TGCGCCAGCAGCCAAGATCGTGCCGCCCAAAACTATGGCTACACCTTC.